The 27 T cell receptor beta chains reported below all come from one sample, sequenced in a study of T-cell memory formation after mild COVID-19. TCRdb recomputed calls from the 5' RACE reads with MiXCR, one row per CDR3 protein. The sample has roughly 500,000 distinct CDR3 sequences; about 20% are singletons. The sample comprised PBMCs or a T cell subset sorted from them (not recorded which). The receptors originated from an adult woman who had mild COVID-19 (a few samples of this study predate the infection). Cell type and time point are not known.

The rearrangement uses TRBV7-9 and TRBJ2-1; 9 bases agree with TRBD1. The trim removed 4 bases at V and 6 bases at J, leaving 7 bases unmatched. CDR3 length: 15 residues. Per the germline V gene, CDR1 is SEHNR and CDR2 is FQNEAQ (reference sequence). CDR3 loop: CASSSRDRVSNEQFF. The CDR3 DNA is TGTGCCAGCAGCTCCCGGGACAGGGTCTCCAATGAGCAGTTCTTC.

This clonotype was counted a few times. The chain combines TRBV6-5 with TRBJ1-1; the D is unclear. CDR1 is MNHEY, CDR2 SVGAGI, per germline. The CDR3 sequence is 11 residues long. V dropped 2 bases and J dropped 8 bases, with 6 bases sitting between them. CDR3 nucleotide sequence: TGTGCCAGCAGTTACGGGGTCGAAGCTTTCTTT. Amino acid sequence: CASSYGVEAFF.

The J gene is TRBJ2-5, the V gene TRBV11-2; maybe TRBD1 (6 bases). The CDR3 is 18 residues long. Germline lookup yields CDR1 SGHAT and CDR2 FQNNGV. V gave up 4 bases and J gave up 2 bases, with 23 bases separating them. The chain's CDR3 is CASSSGQIAFTSQETQYF. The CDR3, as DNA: TGTGCCAGCAGCTCCGGACAGATAGCTTTCACCTCTCAAGAGACCCAGTACTTC.

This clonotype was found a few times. CDR3 sequence reads: CASSPSGRSNEQFF. CDR3 coding DNA: TGTGCCAGCAGTCCGAGCGGGAGAAGCAATGAGCAGTTCTTC. The rearrangement joins TRBV12-3 or TRBV12-4 to TRBJ2-1; 8 bases map to TRBD2. The J segment lost 6 bases and the V segment lost 5 bases, leaving 6 bases of the junction unmatched. The CDR3 runs 14 residues.

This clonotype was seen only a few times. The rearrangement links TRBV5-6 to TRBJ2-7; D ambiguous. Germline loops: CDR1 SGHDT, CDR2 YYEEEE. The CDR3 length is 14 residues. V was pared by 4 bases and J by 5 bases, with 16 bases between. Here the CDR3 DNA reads TGTGCCAGCAGCATGGGCTCCTCGGGCCACGAGCAGTACTTC. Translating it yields CASSMGSSGHEQYF.

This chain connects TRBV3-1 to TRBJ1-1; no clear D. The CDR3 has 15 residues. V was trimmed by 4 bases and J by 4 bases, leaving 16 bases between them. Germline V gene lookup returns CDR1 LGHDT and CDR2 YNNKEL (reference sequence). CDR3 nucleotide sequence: TGTGCCAGCAGCCCTACCCCCCTTCGTGGCACTGAAGCTTTCTTT. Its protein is CASSPTPLRGTEAFF.

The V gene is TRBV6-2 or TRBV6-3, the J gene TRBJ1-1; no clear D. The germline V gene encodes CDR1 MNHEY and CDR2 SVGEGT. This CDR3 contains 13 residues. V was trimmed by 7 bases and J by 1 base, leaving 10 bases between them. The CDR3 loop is CASTVVGNTEAFF. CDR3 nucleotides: TGTGCCAGCACGGTTGTTGGGAACACTGAAGCTTTCTTT.

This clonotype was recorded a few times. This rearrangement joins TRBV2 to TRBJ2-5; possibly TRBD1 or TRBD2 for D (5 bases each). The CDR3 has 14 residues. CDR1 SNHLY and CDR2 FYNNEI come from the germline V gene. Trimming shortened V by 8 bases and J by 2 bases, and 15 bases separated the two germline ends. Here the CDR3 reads CASDPAGSQETQYF. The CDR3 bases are TGTGCCAGCGACCCGGCAGGGAGTCAAGAGACCCAGTACTTC.

CDR3 bases: TGTGCCAGCTCAATAAGGGAAGAGAACACTGAAGCTTTCTTT. Translation gives CASSIREENTEAFF. This chain joins TRBV6-1 and TRBJ1-1; D not resolved. Germline V CDR1 and CDR2: MNHNS, SASEGT. The CDR3 has 14 residues. V lost 8 bases to trimming and J lost 1 base, with 14 bases between them.

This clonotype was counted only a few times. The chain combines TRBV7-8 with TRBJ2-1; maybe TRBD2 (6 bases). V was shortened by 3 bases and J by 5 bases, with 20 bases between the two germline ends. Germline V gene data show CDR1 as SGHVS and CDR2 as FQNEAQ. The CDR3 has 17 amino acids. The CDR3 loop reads CASSFAEAEGQNNEQFF. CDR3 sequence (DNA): TGTGCCAGCAGCTTTGCCGAGGCGGAGGGCCAGAACAATGAGCAGTTCTTC.

This chain's CDR3 is CASSSTSGKDNEQFF. The CDR3 DNA follows: TGTGCCAGCAGCTCGACTAGCGGGAAAGACAATGAGCAGTTCTTC. The chain recombines TRBV7-9 with TRBJ2-1; 11 positions match TRBD2. Germline CDR1 is SEHNR and CDR2 is FQNEAQ (reference sequence). V lost 4 bases to trimming and J lost 5 bases; unmatched junction nucleotides: 4. This CDR3 contains 15 residues.

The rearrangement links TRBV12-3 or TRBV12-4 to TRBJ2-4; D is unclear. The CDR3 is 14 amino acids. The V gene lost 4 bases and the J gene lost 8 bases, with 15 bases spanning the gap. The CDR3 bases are TGTGCCAGCAGTTCGAACGAAGCAGGAGACATTCAGTACTTC. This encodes CASSSNEAGDIQYF.

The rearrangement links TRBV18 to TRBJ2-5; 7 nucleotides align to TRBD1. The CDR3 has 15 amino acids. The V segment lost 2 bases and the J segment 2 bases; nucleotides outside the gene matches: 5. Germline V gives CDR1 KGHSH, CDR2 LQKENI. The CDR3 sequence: CASSPGNRGQETQYF. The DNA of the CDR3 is TGTGCCAGCTCACCAGGGAACAGGGGTCAAGAGACCCAGTACTTC.

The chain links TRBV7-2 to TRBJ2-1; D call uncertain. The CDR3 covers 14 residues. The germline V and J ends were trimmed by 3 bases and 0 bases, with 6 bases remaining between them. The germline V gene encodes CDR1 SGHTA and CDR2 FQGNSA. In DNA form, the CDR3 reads TGTGCCAGCAGCTTCCGTGCCTCCTACAATGAGCAGTTCTTC. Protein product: CASSFRASYNEQFF.

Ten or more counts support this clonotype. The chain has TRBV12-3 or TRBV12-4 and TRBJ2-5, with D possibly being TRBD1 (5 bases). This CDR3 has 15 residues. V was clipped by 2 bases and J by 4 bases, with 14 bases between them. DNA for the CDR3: TGTGCCAGCAGTTTACTGGCAGGGAAGGGAGAGACCCAGTACTTC. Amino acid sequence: CASSLLAGKGETQYF.

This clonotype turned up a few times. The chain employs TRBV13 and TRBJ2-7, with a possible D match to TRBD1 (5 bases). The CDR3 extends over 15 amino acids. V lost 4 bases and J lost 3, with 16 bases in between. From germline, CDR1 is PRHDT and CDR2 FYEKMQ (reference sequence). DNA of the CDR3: TGTGCCAGCAGCTCCCGGGCAGGGTGGGGCTACGAGCAGTACTTC. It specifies CASSSRAGWGYEQYF.

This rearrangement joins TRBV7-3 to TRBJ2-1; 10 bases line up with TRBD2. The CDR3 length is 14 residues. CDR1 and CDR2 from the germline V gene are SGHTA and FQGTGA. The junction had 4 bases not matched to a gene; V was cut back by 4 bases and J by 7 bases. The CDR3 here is CASSSAGGTNEQFF. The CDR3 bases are TGTGCCAGCAGCTCAGCGGGGGGGACAAATGAGCAGTTCTTC.

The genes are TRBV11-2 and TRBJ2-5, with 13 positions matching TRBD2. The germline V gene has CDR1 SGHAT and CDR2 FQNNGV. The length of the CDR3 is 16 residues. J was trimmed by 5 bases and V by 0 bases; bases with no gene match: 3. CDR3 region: CASSLDGTSGDETQYF. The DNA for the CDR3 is TGTGCCAGCAGCTTAGATGGGACTAGCGGGGATGAGACCCAGTACTTC.

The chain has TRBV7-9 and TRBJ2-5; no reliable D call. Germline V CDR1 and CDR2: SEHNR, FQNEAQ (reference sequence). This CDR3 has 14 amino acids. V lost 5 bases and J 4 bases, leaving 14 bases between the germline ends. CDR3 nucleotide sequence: TGTGCCAGCAGCCCGGCTCCCTCCCCAGAGACCCAGTACTTC. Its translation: CASSPAPSPETQYF.

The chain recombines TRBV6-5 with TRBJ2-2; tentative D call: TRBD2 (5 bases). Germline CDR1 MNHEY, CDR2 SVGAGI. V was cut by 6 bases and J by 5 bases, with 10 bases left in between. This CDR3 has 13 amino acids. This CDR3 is CASRGPGTGELFF. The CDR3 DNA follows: TGTGCCAGCAGGGGCCCGGGAACCGGGGAGCTGTTTTTT.

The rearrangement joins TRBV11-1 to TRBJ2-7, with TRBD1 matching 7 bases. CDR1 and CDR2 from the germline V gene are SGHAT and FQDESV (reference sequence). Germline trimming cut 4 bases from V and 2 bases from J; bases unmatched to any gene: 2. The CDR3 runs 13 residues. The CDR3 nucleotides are TGTGCCAGCAGCTGGGACAGAGCCTACGAGCAGTACTTC. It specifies CASSWDRAYEQYF.

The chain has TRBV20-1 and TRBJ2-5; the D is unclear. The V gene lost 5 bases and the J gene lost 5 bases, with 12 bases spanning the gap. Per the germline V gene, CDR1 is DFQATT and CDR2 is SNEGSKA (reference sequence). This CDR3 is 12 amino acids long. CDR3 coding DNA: TGCAGTGCTCGACCCGGTGGGGAGACCCAGTACTTC. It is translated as CSARPGGETQYF.

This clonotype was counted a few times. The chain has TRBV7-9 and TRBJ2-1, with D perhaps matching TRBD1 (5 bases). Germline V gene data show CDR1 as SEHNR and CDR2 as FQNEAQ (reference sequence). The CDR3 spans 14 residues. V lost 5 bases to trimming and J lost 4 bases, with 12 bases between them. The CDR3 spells CASSPSRQYNEQFF. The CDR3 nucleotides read TGTGCCAGCAGCCCCTCCCGACAGTACAATGAGCAGTTCTTC. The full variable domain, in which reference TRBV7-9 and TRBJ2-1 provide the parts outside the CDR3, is DTGVSQNPRHKITKRGQNVTFRCDPISEHNRLYWYRQTLGQGPEFLTYFQNEAQLEKSRLLSDRFSAERPKGSFSTLEIQRTEQGDSAMYLCASSPSRQYNEQFFGPGTRLTVL.

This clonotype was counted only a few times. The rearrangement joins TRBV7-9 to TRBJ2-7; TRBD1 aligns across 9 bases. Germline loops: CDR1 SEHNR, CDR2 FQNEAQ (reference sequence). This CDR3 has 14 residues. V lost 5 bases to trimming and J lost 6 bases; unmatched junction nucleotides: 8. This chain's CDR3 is CASSPGTGILEQYF. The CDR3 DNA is TGTGCCAGCAGCCCCGGGACAGGGATTCTCGAGCAGTACTTC.

The CDR3 DNA reads as TGCAGTGCTAGGGGACAGAGTGAGCAGTACTTC. This sequence encodes CSARGQSEQYF. The V call is TRBV20-1, the J call TRBJ2-7; TRBD1 aligns across 7 bases. This CDR3 has 11 residues. The V gene's germline CDR1 is DFQATT and CDR2 SNEGSKA (reference sequence). V was clipped by 3 bases and J by 7 bases; unmatched bases: 3.

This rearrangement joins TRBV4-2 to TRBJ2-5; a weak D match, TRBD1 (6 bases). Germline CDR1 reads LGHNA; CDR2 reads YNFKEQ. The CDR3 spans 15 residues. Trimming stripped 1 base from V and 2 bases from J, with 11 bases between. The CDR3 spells CASSQGPQGQETQYF. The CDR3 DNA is TGTGCCAGCAGCCAAGGTCCGCAGGGGCAAGAGACCCAGTACTTC.

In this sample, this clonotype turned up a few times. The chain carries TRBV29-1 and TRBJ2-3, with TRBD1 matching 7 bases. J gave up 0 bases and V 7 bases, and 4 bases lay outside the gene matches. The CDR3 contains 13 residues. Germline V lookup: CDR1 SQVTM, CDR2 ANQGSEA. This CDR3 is CSGDSSSTDTQYF. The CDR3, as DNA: TGCAGCGGGGACAGCTCTAGCACAGATACGCAGTATTTT.